The next 25 T cell receptor beta chains were all read from a single sample in a study of shared clonotypes between healthy human individuals. Assay: immunoSEQ multiplex PCR; the TCRdb copy retains only in-frame clones and omits some. Of over a million clones in the sample, 75% to 80% were seen once. Material for sequencing was memory CD4+ T cells from PBMCs. Subset noted: CD45RA-negative fraction. The origin of the receptors is a man aged 18 to 35 in good health. Some clones in this sample may be carry-over from other donors' samples.

This chain connects TRBV28 to TRBJ1-3, with 10 bases that match TRBD1. V shed 3 bases and J 1 base; nucleotides not matched to a gene: 6. The CDR3 is 17 residues long. In germline, CDR1 is MDHEN, CDR2 SYDVKM. CDR3 protein: CASSFQTGGLSGNTIYF. The DNA of the CDR3 is TGTGCCAGCAGTTTCCAGACAGGGGGCTTGTCTGGAAACACCATATATTTT.

This clone was seen more than once but under ten times. The genes are TRBV4-3 and TRBJ2-7; TRBD2 matches 12 bases. The CDR3 extends over 16 amino acids. Per the germline V gene, CDR1 is LGHNA and CDR2 is YSLEER. The V gene end was trimmed by 0 bases and the J gene end by 7 bases; junction bases not matched to a gene: 7. For the CDR3, the DNA is TGCGCCAGCAGCCAAGATACTAGCGGGAGGATCGTGGAGCAGTACTTC. Translated, it gives CASSQDTSGRIVEQYF.

The chain combines TRBV5-1 with TRBJ2-7, with D tentatively TRBD2 (6 bases). Germline lookup yields CDR1 SGHRS and CDR2 YFSETQ. The CDR3 covers 15 residues. Trimming stripped 4 bases from V and 6 bases from J, with 20 bases between. The CDR3 DNA reads as TGCGCCAGCAGCCCGGAGGGCTCTCGAAGGGGCGAGCAGTACTTC. Its protein product is CASSPEGSRRGEQYF.

The chain couples TRBV7-6 to TRBJ2-3, with no clear D. CDR1 SGHVS and CDR2 FNYEAQ come from the germline V gene. The CDR3 consists of 16 residues. Deletions cut 1 base from V and 5 bases from J, with 16 bases between. CDR3 protein: CASSLGTGRIQDTQYF. In nucleotides, the CDR3 is TGTGCCAGCAGCTTAGGCACGGGTCGGATTCAAGATACGCAGTATTTT.

This chain uses TRBV10-3 with TRBJ2-3, with 9 bases aligning to TRBD2. Germline V lookup: CDR1 ENHRY, CDR2 SYGVKD. The CDR3 spans 12 residues. V was clipped by 11 bases and J by 4 bases; unmatched bases: 4. The CDR3 coding sequence is TGTGCCGCAGCGGGAGGCCCAGATACGCAGTATTTT. Protein product: CAAAGGPDTQYF.

V gene TRBV29-1 combines with J gene TRBJ2-1; D unresolved. Between the trimmed V and J ends, which lost 7 bases and 1 base, there was a span of 8 bases. Germline V gene data show CDR1 as SQVTM and CDR2 as ANQGSEA. The CDR3 is made up of 12 amino acids. The CDR3 bases are TGCAGCGGCGTGGTTTCCTACAATGAGCAGTTCTTC. Encoded protein: CSGVVSYNEQFF.

This clone was detected only a few times. Other DNA variants within this sample encode the same CDR3. The V call is TRBV29-1, the J call TRBJ2-7; 15 bases fit TRBD2. The CDR3 has 15 residues. Trimming removed 5 bases from V and 2 bases from J; junction bases left unmatched: 4. Germline values: CDR1 SQVTM, CDR2 ANQGSEA. The chain's CDR3 is CSVTGTSGRTYEQYF. The CDR3 DNA is TGCAGCGTTACTGGGACTAGCGGGAGGACCTACGAGCAGTACTTC.

The gene calls are TRBV27 and TRBJ2-2; D uncertain. V was pared by 1 base and J by 11 bases, with 11 bases between. CDR1 MNHEY and CDR2 SMNVEV come from the germline V gene (reference sequence). The CDR3 is 13 amino acids. The CDR3 region is CASSLFQNVELFF. CDR3 sequence (DNA): TGTGCCAGCAGTTTATTTCAGAATGTAGAGCTGTTTTTT.

The V and J genes are TRBV4-1 and TRBJ2-5; a weak D match, TRBD1 (5 bases). CDR3 length: 13 amino acids. Trimming stripped 3 bases from V and 5 bases from J, with 10 bases between. Germline values: CDR1 MGHRA, CDR2 YSYEKL. DNA of the CDR3: TGCGCCAGCAGCCAGGAGAACAGGGAGACCCAGTACTTC. It encodes CASSQENRETQYF.

The chain recombines TRBV29-1 with TRBJ2-6; either TRBD1 or TRBD2 may supply D (5 bases each). Germline V gives CDR1 SQVTM, CDR2 ANQGSEA. The CDR3 is made up of 15 amino acids. V lost 0 bases and J 9 bases, leaving 15 bases between the germline ends. The CDR3 nucleotides are TGCAGCGTTGAAGAGCCCCGGCAGGGAGACAACGTCCTGACTTTC. This translates into CSVEEPRQGDNVLTF.

The chain couples TRBV11-2 to TRBJ1-1; D uncertain. V was shortened by 3 bases and J by 4 bases, with 9 bases between the two germline ends. This CDR3 has 13 residues. Germline CDR1 and CDR2: SGHAT and FQNNGV. CDR3 nucleotide sequence: TGTGCCAGCAGCTTCACCCGAAGCACTGAAGCTTTCTTT. It is translated as CASSFTRSTEAFF.

The chain is built from TRBV9 and TRBJ2-7; no definite D call. The ends were cut back, 3 bases at V and 3 bases at J, with 19 bases in the middle. The CDR3 extends over 16 amino acids. Per germline, CDR1 SGDLS and CDR2 YYNGEE. CDR3 in amino acids: CASSAYKGTPLYEQYF. The CDR3 nucleotides are TGTGCCAGCAGCGCATATAAGGGTACCCCTCTCTACGAGCAGTACTTC. Looking up the rest from reference TRBV9 and TRBJ2-7 gives the full variable domain: DSGVTQTPKHLITATGQRVTLRCSPRSGDLSVYWYQQSLDQGLQFLIQYYNGEERAKGNILERFSAQQFPDLHSELNLSSLELGDSALYFCASSAYKGTPLYEQYFGPGTRLTVT.

This clone was picked up many times. The V gene is TRBV2, the J gene TRBJ2-5; a possible D gene is TRBD1 (6 bases). Deletions cut 6 bases from V and 2 bases from J, with 10 bases between. Per the germline V gene, CDR1 is SNHLY and CDR2 is FYNNEI. The CDR3 loop spans 13 amino acids. CDR3 loop: CASSNRAQETQYF. The CDR3, as DNA: TGTGCCAGCAGCAACAGGGCTCAAGAGACCCAGTACTTC.

The gene calls are TRBV7-2 and TRBJ2-6; no clear D. Germline V gene sequence: CDR1 SGHTA, CDR2 FQGNSA. The germline V and J ends were trimmed by 4 bases and 0 bases, with 1 base remaining between them. This CDR3 spans 13 amino acids. DNA of the CDR3: TGTGCCAGCAGCTACTCTGGGGCCAACGTCCTGACTTTC. It codes for CASSYSGANVLTF.

The chain employs TRBV7-2 and TRBJ1-2, with D tentatively TRBD1 (5 bases). The CDR3 totals 11 residues. The V gene's germline CDR1 is SGHTA and CDR2 FQGNSA. V shed 8 bases and J shed 11 bases, with 15 bases lying between them. CDR3 DNA: TGTGCCAGCTTGGGGCCTCCGGGGTACACCTTC. Translating gives CASLGPPGYTF.

This chain links TRBV10-3 with TRBJ2-4; no clear D gene. CDR3 length equals 14 residues. The V gene's germline CDR1 is ENHRY and CDR2 SYGVKD. Trimming took off 2 bases at V and 3 bases at J, with 8 bases between the two ends. The CDR3 region is CAISEGGSKNIQYF. For the CDR3, the DNA is TGTGCCATCAGTGAGGGTGGTAGCAAAAACATTCAGTACTTC.

The chain recombines TRBV28 with TRBJ2-5; 12 bases are shared with TRBD2. V lost 6 bases and J lost 5; bases outside the gene matches: 7. CDR1 MDHEN and CDR2 SYDVKM come from the germline V gene. The CDR3 spans 15 residues. The DNA for the CDR3 is TGTGCCAGCAGCCCGACTAGCGGGGGAGCGGAGACCCAGTACTTC. The encoded protein is CASSPTSGGAETQYF.

V is TRBV6-5 and J is TRBJ2-7; D gene ambiguous. Trimming left V 9 bases short and J 2 bases short, with 2 bases between. The CDR3 length is 9 residues. Germline CDR1 is MNHEY and CDR2 is SVGAGI. Written as DNA, the CDR3 is TGTGCCAGGCCCTACGAGCAGTACTTC. Translating it yields CARPYEQYF.

The chain is built from TRBV9 and TRBJ1-2; possible D gene TRBD1, 6 bases. Between the trimmed V and J ends, which lost 3 bases and 6 bases, there was a span of 12 bases. Germline lookup yields CDR1 SGDLS and CDR2 YYNGEE. The CDR3 sequence is 13 residues long. Written as DNA, the CDR3 is TGTGCCAGCAGCGCCGCCAACAGGGATGGCTACACCTTC. It translates to CASSAANRDGYTF.

The chain couples TRBV4-3 to TRBJ2-2, with D perhaps matching TRBD2 (6 bases). V was clipped by 0 bases and J by 0 bases, with 11 bases between them. The CDR3 runs to 17 residues. Germline CDR1 reads LGHNA; CDR2 reads YSLEER. The CDR3 spells CASSQESLAPNTGELFF. As DNA, the CDR3 is TGCGCCAGCAGCCAAGAATCCCTAGCGCCGAACACCGGGGAGCTGTTTTTT.

This chain connects TRBV28 to TRBJ2-5, with TRBD2 matching over 9 bases. Germline CDR1 MDHEN, CDR2 SYDVKM. CDR3 size: 16 residues. V dropped 1 base and J dropped 6; count of bases not matched to a gene: 9. The CDR3 DNA reads as TGTGCCAGCAGTTTATTGAGAGGTAGCGGGAGTAAGACCCAGTACTTC. This encodes CASSLLRGSGSKTQYF.

In its sample, this clone was seen a few times. The chain joins TRBV7-6 to TRBJ1-3; the match to TRBD1 covers 10 bases. Trimming took 8 bases from V and 0 from J; bases not matched to a gene: 10. This CDR3 contains 17 residues. CDR1 SGHVS and CDR2 FNYEAQ come from the germline V gene. CDR3: CASRGTGASSSGNTIYF. CDR3 nucleotide sequence: TGTGCCAGCCGAGGGACAGGGGCCTCCTCCTCTGGAAACACCATATATTTT.

The genes are TRBV11-2 and TRBJ2-1; the D gene is possibly TRBD2 (5 bases). This CDR3 region has 12 residues. The V gene lost 5 bases and the J gene lost 10 bases, with 12 bases spanning the gap. CDR1 is SGHAT, CDR2 FQNNGV, per germline. The CDR3 reads CASSRDDSEQFF. In DNA, the CDR3 is TGTGCCAGCAGCCGGGATGACTCGGAGCAGTTCTTC.

In the case of this clone: Other DNA sequences in this sample translate to the same CDR3. The rearrangement joins TRBV18 to TRBJ2-5; D assignment may be TRBD1 or TRBD2 (5 bases each). This CDR3 comprises 13 residues. Trimming pared 3 bases from V and 5 bases from J, leaving 10 bases between. CDR1 KGHSH and CDR2 LQKENI come from the germline V gene. As DNA, the CDR3 is TGTGCCAGCTCACCCGGGGCCGGGGAGACCCAGTACTTC. Translated, it gives CASSPGAGETQYF.

This clone was observed once. The genes are TRBV6-1 and TRBJ2-5, with TRBD1 matching over 10 bases. CDR3 length equals 15 residues. Per germline, CDR1 MNHNS and CDR2 SASEGT. Trimming removed 3 bases from V and 4 bases from J; junction bases left unmatched: 5. The CDR3 is CASSDQTGGGETQYF. The CDR3 DNA is TGTGCCAGCAGTGACCAGACAGGGGGCGGAGAGACCCAGTACTTC.